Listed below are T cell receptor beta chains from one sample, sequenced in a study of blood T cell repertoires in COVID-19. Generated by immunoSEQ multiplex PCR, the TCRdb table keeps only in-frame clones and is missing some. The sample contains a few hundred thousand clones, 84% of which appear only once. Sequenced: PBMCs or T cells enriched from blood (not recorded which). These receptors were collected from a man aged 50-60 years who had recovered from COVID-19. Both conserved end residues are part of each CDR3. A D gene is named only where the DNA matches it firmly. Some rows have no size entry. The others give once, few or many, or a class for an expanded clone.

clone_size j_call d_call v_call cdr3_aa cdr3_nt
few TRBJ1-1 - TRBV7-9 CASSPYGRGDTEAFF TGTGCCAGCAGCCCGTACGGGAGGGGGGACACTGAAGCTTTCTTT
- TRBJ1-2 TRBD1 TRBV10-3 CAISESMTGVGYGYTF TGTGCCATCAGTGAGTCTATGACAGGGGTAGGTTATGGCTACACCTTC
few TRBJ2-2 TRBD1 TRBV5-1 CASSLGQAINTGELFF TGCGCCAGCAGCCTTGGACAGGCGATAAACACCGGGGAGCTGTTTTTT
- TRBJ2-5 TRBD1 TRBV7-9 CASSLATGKQETQYF TGTGCCAGCAGCTTAGCGACAGGGAAACAAGAGACCCAGTACTTC
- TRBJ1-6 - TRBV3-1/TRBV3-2 CASSQDRRALHF TGTGCCAGCAGCCAAGATAGGCGGGCCCTCCACTTT
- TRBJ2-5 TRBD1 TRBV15 CATSRWTGRASETQYF TGTGCCACCAGCAGATGGACAGGGAGAGCGTCGGAGACCCAGTACTTC
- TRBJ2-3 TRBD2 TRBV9 CASSVFGGDADTQYF TGTGCCAGCAGCGTGTTCGGGGGGGATGCAGATACGCAGTATTTT
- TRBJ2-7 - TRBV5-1 CASSRKQGPYEQYF TGCGCCAGCAGCAGGAAGCAGGGGCCATACGAGCAGTACTTC
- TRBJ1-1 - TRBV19 CASSTTGRAGNTEAFF TGTGCCAGTAGTACCACAGGACGGGCGGGAAACACTGAAGCTTTCTTT
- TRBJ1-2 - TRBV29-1 CSIRDGGDYGYTF TGCAGTATCCGGGACGGGGGGGACTATGGCTACACCTTC
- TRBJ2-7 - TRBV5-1 CASSLAQGWIGYEQYF TGCGCCAGCAGCTTGGCTCAGGGGTGGATAGGCTACGAGCAGTACTTC
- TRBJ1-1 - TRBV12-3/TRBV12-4 CASTTNTEAFF TGTGCCAGCACCACTAACACTGAAGCTTTCTTT
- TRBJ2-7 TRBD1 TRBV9 CASSFLPDRSSYEQYF TGTGCCAGCAGCTTCCTTCCGGACAGGAGCTCCTACGAGCAGTACTTC
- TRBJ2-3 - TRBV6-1 CASSVIVTDTQYF TGTGCCAGCAGTGTAATAGTCACAGATACGCAGTATTTT
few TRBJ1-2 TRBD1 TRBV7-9 CASSFSGQGDGYTF TGTGCCAGCAGCTTTTCGGGACAGGGAGATGGCTACACCTTC
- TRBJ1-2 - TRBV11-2 CASSSTGKYGYTF TGTGCCAGCAGCTCGACGGGGAAATATGGCTACACCTTC
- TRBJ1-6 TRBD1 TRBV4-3 CASSQESGRGLSPLHF TGCGCCAGCAGCCAAGAATCGGGCAGGGGGCTTTCACCCCTCCACTTT
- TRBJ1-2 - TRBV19 CASSDAGAPPGYTF TGTGCCAGTAGTGACGCAGGGGCCCCCCCGGGCTACACCTTC
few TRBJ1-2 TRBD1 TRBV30 CAWSTGTGGFHYGYTF TGTGCCTGGAGTACCGGGACAGGGGGCTTTCACTATGGCTACACCTTC
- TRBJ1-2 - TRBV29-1 CSVGAGDGYTF TGCAGCGTTGGTGCAGGGGATGGCTACACCTTC
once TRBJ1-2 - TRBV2 CASSDVGPGAYGYTF TGTGCCAGCAGTGATGTTGGACCGGGAGCCTATGGCTACACCTTC
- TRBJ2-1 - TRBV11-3 CASSLVEQGEQFF TGTGCCAGCAGCTTAGTCGAACAGGGTGAGCAGTTCTTC
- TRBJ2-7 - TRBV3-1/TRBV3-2 CASSQEETSYEQYF TGTGCCAGCAGCCAAGAGGAGACCTCCTACGAGCAGTACTTC
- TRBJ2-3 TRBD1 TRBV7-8 CASSLSGQGVSTDTQYF TGTGCCAGCAGCTTATCCGGCCAGGGGGTTAGCACAGATACGCAGTATTTT
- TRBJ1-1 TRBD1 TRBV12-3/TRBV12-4 CASSHTGGTEAFF TGTGCCAGCAGTCATACAGGGGGCACTGAAGCTTTCTTT
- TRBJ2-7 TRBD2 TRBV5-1 CASSLEPAGGGYEQYF TGCGCCAGCAGCTTGGAACCTGCGGGAGGCGGCTACGAGCAGTACTTC
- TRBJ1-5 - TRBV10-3 CAISSDRTNQPQHF TGTGCCATCAGTTCGGACAGAACCAATCAGCCCCAGCATTTT
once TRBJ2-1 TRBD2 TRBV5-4 CASSFWVSGSPYNEQFF TGTGCCAGCAGCTTTTGGGTTAGCGGGAGTCCGTACAATGAGCAGTTCTTC
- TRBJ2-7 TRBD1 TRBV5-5 CASSFATGYDEQYF TGTGCCAGCAGCTTCGCGACAGGGTATGACGAGCAGTACTTC
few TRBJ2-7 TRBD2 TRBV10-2 CASNMTSLLSYEQYF TGCGCCAGCAACATGACTAGCCTGCTCTCCTACGAGCAGTACTTC
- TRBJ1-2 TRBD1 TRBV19 CASSSPGQGLNYGYTF TGTGCCAGTAGTTCCCCCGGACAGGGCCTCAACTATGGCTACACCTTC
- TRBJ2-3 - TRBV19 CASSTRTDTQYF TGTGCCAGTAGCACGCGGACAGATACGCAGTATTTT
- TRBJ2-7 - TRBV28 CASSFHPSGEQYF TGTGCCAGCAGTTTCCACCCTAGTGGCGAGCAGTACTTC
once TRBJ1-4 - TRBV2 CASSEDIEGRVTNEKLFF TGTGCCAGCAGTGAAGATATCGAGGGAAGAGTAACTAATGAAAAACTGTTTTTT
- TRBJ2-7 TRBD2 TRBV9 CASSPAGTSGYEQYF TGTGCCAGCAGCCCTGCCGGGACTAGCGGTTACGAGCAGTACTTC
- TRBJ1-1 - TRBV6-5 CASSYPGEEAFF TGTGCCAGCAGTTACCCAGGGGAAGAAGCTTTCTTT
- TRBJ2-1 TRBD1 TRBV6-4 CASSEGTGYNEQFF TGTGCCAGCAGTGAAGGGACAGGGTACAATGAGCAGTTCTTC
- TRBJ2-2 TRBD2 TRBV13 CASSPGTSGGPRTGELFF TGTGCCAGCAGCCCAGGGACTAGCGGGGGGCCACGGACCGGGGAGCTGTTTTTT
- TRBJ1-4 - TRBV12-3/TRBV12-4 CASSHRGELFF TGTGCCAGCAGCCATCGCGGGGAACTGTTTTTT
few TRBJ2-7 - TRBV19 CASSAAGMKGGYEQYF TGTGCCAGTAGTGCAGCGGGGATGAAAGGGGGTTACGAGCAGTACTTC
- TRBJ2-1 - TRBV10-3 CAITRDHNEQFF TGTGCCATCACCCGGGATCACAATGAGCAGTTCTTC
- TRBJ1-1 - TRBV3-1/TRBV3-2 CASSQVTRVPNTEAFF TGTGCCAGCAGCCAAGTCACCCGGGTACCGAACACTGAAGCTTTCTTT
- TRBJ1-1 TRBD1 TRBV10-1 CASSEGQARAFF TGCGCCAGCAGTGAGGGACAGGCGAGAGCTTTCTTT
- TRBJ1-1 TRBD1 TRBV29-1 CSVEKGTGAEAFF TGCAGCGTTGAAAAAGGGACAGGGGCTGAAGCTTTCTTT
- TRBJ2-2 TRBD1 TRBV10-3 CAIRGTGDTGELFF TGTGCCATCAGGGGGACAGGGGACACCGGGGAGCTGTTTTTT
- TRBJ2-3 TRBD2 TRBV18 CASSPRIASGSPSTDTQYF TGTGCCAGCTCACCAAGGATTGCTAGCGGGAGCCCTAGCACAGATACGCAGTATTTT
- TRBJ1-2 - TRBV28 CASRTGSHSGYGYTF TGTGCCAGCAGAACCGGGAGCCACTCGGGCTATGGCTACACCTTC
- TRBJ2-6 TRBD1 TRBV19 CASRPGTASSGANVLTF TGTGCCAGTAGGCCCGGGACAGCAAGCTCTGGGGCCAACGTCCTGACTTTC
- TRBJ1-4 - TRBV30 CAWDPGANEKLFF TGTGCCTGGGACCCCGGTGCTAATGAAAAACTGTTTTTT
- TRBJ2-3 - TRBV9 CASRRGGRGDTQYF TGTGCCAGCAGAAGGGGCGGCCGCGGAGATACGCAGTATTTT
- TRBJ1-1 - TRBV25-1 CASSLQGLNTEAFF TGTGCCAGCAGTCTCCAGGGCCTGAACACTGAAGCTTTCTTT
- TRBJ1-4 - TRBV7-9 CASSLAPNEKLFF TGTGCCAGCAGCTTAGCCCCAAATGAAAAACTGTTTTTT